The present entry profiles one T cell receptor (beta chain) with its context. This clone is a singleton in its sample. Which antigen it targets is not known. Base qualities were left out, and no much larger clone turns up one base away. Other DNA sequences in the sample encode the same CDR3. TCRbeta CDR3 regions were amplified from genomic DNA using the immunoSEQ Assay, a bias-controlled multiplex PCR. As for the original processing: Nucleated cell counts per sample were estimated from amplification of reference gene primers within the assay. Sequence reads were collapsed and filtered to measure the absolute abundance of every unique TCRbeta CDR3 rearrangement. Productive Simpson clonality was computed per sample as the square root of Simpson's diversity index over productive rearrangements. TCRdb took over this immuneACCESS table, retaining in-frame rearrangements with V and J assigned. Such tables are incomplete; in checked studies, under half of the missing clones stem from an unresolved V gene, and the remainder is unexplained. That table furnishes V, J and clone size, whereas the DNA furnished D and trimming. This sample is represented by tens of thousands of clones; roughly 90% of them were singletons. The ten largest make up less than 3.5% of the sample.

The sample belongs to a study of blood T cell repertoires in COVID-19 (dated by TCRdb to 2018 to 2021). About the full investigation: Samples from collaborators originated in the United States, Italy and Spain and spanned both the acute and convalescent phases of COVID-19. The samples were drawn from two sources: the first 160 participants of the ongoing ImmuneRACE study, and about 1,300 subjects contributed by 6 global collaborators. Deeply sampled blood TCRbeta repertoires from subjects exposed to, actively infected with, or recovered from COVID-19 were included in the dataset. Sample metadata almost always included a de-identified subject ID, COVID-19 status, age in years and sex. The material from the prospective study consisted of cDNA or gDNA derived from T cells, B-cell-depleted T cells, or PBMCs. HLA class I and class II types, where available, came from metadata supplied by the sample provider rather than from assay-based typing. The repertoires were released in a freely available public database intended as a resource for research on the immune response to SARS-CoV-2.

The paper as a whole reports these results and caveats: The quantity of clinical and demographic metadata differed by source and by participant and was supplied without curation.

V is pared back by 6 bases and J by 4 bases, with 7 bases lying between the germline termini. CDR1 is given as MNHEY and CDR2 as SVGAGI, both from the germline V gene. The CDR3 runs 11 residues from the cysteine to the phenylalanine. CDR3 DNA is the only sequence kept; it has 33 bases, read in frame from the first base. One collaborating source in Seattle enrolled patients during active infection and followed them longitudinally through the course of disease. Whole blood was collected in K2EDTA tubes by collaborating institutions according to the institutions' own protocols. For TCRbeta analysis, collaborators shipped samples as frozen whole blood, isolated PBMCs, or DNA extracted from either of those sample types.

Recombination linked TRBV6-5 to TRBJ2-7; the D gene is perhaps TRBD1, from 5 matching bases. The receptor was isolated from a man between 45 and 60 years old with COVID-19, enrolled during active disease. Input material: peripheral blood. The nucleotides read TGTGCCAGCAGCCGACAGTACGAGCAGTACTTC. The encoded protein is CASSRQYEQYF.